Given below is one T cell receptor beta chain in context. As yet, its antigen is unknown. This entry is derived from a study of molecular identifiers for immune sequencing clone quantification. TCRdb reprocessed the PCR reads via MiXCR and lists one record per CDR3 protein. The data contain more than 550,000 distinct CDR3 sequences, about 25% of them singletons. Whole-study results and caveats: Underestimation of highly expanded clone sizes could arise where identical TCR molecules share a barcode. Whereas naive cells kept under 1% of molecules in clones above 20 RNA copies, such clones held over 98% in effectors.

Sequencing was performed on naive CD8+ T cells from blood, with Jurkat cell RNA spiked in. Subset indicated: FACS-sorted CD8+CD4-CCR7+CD45RA+ naive T cells. The source of this sequence is a human donor in good health. Some libraries in this study had Jurkat cell RNA spiked in.

The CDR3 here is CASSVGLQGYNEQFF. Written as DNA, the CDR3 is TGTGCCAGCTCCGTCGGGTTACAGGGATACAATGAGCAGTTCTTC. V gene TRBV6-2 or TRBV6-3 combines with J gene TRBJ2-1, with D possibly being TRBD1 (6 bases). The CDR3 is 15 residues long. Germline values: CDR1 MNHEY, CDR2 SVGEGT. V lost 8 bases to trimming and J lost 4 bases, with 18 bases between them.